Listed below are T cell receptor beta chains from one sample, sequenced in a study of beta chain features in type 1 diabetes. The method was immunoSEQ multiplex PCR; TCRdb's version includes in-frame clones alone and lacks a portion of them. The sample shows hundreds of thousands of clones, 14% of them seen only once. The sample consisted of naive CD4+ T cells from blood. The receptors were sampled from a man aged 25-45 years with type 1 diabetes. Each CDR3 is given with its conserved first and last residue. Each record gives: J gene, D gene, V gene, CDR3 protein. D genes are given only for firm matches.

>TRBJ2-7|-|TRBV5-1
CASSLETMYEQYF
>TRBJ1-4|-|TRBV25-1
CASSAPGREKLFF
>TRBJ2-7|TRBD2|TRBV28
CASSYETHLAGISYEQYF
>TRBJ1-1|-|TRBV6-6
CASTMRVTEAFF
>TRBJ2-5|TRBD2|TRBV5-1
CASSITGLAGETQYF
>TRBJ1-5|TRBD1|TRBV15
CATSGPYRGQPQHF
>TRBJ2-7|-|TRBV4-3
CASSQAPGSSYEQYF
>TRBJ1-1|-|TRBV9
CASSVATNTEAFF
>TRBJ2-3|TRBD2|TRBV2
CASGGLAGPTDTQYF
>TRBJ2-7|-|TRBV9
CASSPQAARGLGEQYF
>TRBJ2-3|-|TRBV5-4
CASSLKLRGRRADTQYF
>TRBJ2-1|-|TRBV5-1
CASSVDPAAYNEQFF
>TRBJ2-4|TRBD2|TRBV7-9
CASSYRLADSNIQYF
>TRBJ2-6|-|TRBV4-3
CASSQGPGASGANVLTF
>TRBJ2-7|-|TRBV5-1
CASSLGRSTVLYEQYF
>TRBJ2-7|TRBD1|TRBV29-1
CSVEKGAGREQYF
>TRBJ2-7|TRBD2|TRBV19
CASSMRTSGYEQYF
>TRBJ2-3|TRBD2|TRBV5-1
CASSSPIAGAPDTQYF
>TRBJ2-3|TRBD2|TRBV4-1
CASSQATGFASGSTDTQYF
>TRBJ2-7|TRBD2|TRBV18
CASSPQGTTFYEQYF
>TRBJ2-1|TRBD1|TRBV7-9
CASSSGQGPLDEQFF
>TRBJ2-7|TRBD2|TRBV7-2
CASSAGTSGRSEQYF
>TRBJ2-7|TRBD1|TRBV9
CASSVSGTGDHEQYF
>TRBJ2-4|TRBD1|TRBV6-5
CASSSGTENIQYF
>TRBJ1-2|-|TRBV2
CASTRSYGYTF
>TRBJ2-1|TRBD2|TRBV27
CASRASGSHEQFF